The 14 T cell receptor beta chains below all came from one sample that was sequenced in a study of cytomegalovirus exposure and HLA in healthy donors. The PCR was carried out with 60 Vbeta primers and 13 Jbeta primers. Method: immunoSEQ multiplex PCR; TCRdb's copy keeps in-frame clones and lacks some. Of about 190,000 clones in the sample, over 75% are singletons; the top ten hold roughly 6.7%. The sample comprised PBMCs. The receptors here all came from a man aged 40-49 years in good health and CMV-seropositive.

The chain joins TRBV7-8 to TRBJ2-7, with D perhaps matching TRBD1 (6 bases). The CDR3 consists of 14 residues. Looked up from germline, CDR1 is SGHVS and CDR2 is FQNEAQ. V shed 7 bases and J shed 3 bases, with 16 bases lying between them. The chain's CDR3 is CASTLRDILYEQYF. For the CDR3, the DNA is TGTGCCAGCACCCTCCGGGACATCCTCTACGAGCAGTACTTC.

The gene calls are TRBV9 and TRBJ2-5; 13 positions agree with TRBD2. Germline V gives CDR1 SGDLS, CDR2 YYNGEE. The CDR3 is made up of 18 amino acids. With V trimmed by 4 bases and J by 0 bases, 9 bases remained unmatched. As DNA, the CDR3 is TGTGCCAGCAGCAAATCGACTAGCGGGGGGCCCGACCAAGAGACCCAGTACTTC. Amino acid sequence: CASSKSTSGGPDQETQYF.

In regard to this clone: Germline and junction disagree at one end, which may indicate a read error. Other nucleotide sequences in the sample specify the same CDR3. The chain joins TRBV7-9 to TRBJ2-7, with TRBD2 matching over 8 bases. This CDR3 is built from 16 residues. Germline CDR1 and CDR2: SEHNR and FQNEAQ (reference sequence). The CDR3 spells CASSLGSTGGPSEQYF. The CDR3 region has the DNA TGTGCCAGCAGTTTAGGTTCCACGGGGGGGCCGAGCGAGCAGTACTTC.

The V gene is TRBV7-9, the J gene TRBJ1-2; 10 bases fit TRBD1. Germline V gene lookup returns CDR1 SEHNR and CDR2 FQNEAQ (reference sequence). V was pared by 1 base and J by 2 bases, with 1 base of the junction left unmatched. This CDR3 is built from 15 residues. The DNA for the CDR3 is TGTGCCAGCAGCTTAGGACAGGGGGCGAACTATGGCTACACCTTC. It specifies CASSLGQGANYGYTF.

This chain uses TRBV19 with TRBJ2-7, with 11 bases lining up with TRBD1. Per germline, CDR1 LNHDA and CDR2 SQIVND (reference sequence). This CDR3 has 13 residues. Losses at the gene ends were 6 bases for V and 4 bases for J; bases not matched to a gene: 2. CDR3 coding DNA: TGTGCCAGTAGCAGGGACAGGGGGTACGAGCAGTACTTC. Translated, it gives CASSRDRGYEQYF.

The chain joins TRBV5-1 to TRBJ2-5; TRBD1 matches 10 bases. This CDR3 spans 16 amino acids. Germline CDR1 and CDR2: SGHRS and YFSETQ. Trimming cost V 5 bases and J 5 bases; bases outside gene matches: 12. Written as DNA, the CDR3 is TGCGCCAGCAGTTATAGGGTGACAGGGGGCCTGGAGACCCAGTACTTC. It is translated as CASSYRVTGGLETQYF.

V gene TRBV14 combines with J gene TRBJ2-7, with TRBD1 matching 8 bases. The CDR3 has 16 residues. Per the germline V gene, CDR1 is SGHDN and CDR2 is FVKESK. With V trimmed by 0 bases and J by 3 bases, 7 bases remained unmatched. The DNA of the CDR3 is TGTGCCAGCAGCCAAGACCGACAGGGGTTAGGCTACGAGCAGTACTTC. This codes for CASSQDRQGLGYEQYF.

The chain employs TRBV28 and TRBJ2-4, with a weak D call TRBD2 (5 bases). The CDR3 loop spans 14 amino acids. CDR1 is MDHEN and CDR2 is SYDVKM in the germline V gene. V was shortened by 6 bases and J by 3 bases, with 12 bases between the two germline ends. CDR3 loop: CASRRVEGKNIQYF. CDR3 coding DNA: TGTGCCAGCAGGCGGGTTGAAGGCAAAAACATTCAGTACTTC.

CDR3 residues: CASSPQTVTTYEQYF. The CDR3 nucleotides read TGTGCCAGCAGCCCCCAGACAGTGACAACCTACGAGCAGTACTTC. This sequence joins TRBV7-8 and TRBJ2-7; possibly TRBD1 for D (5 bases). The germline V gene has CDR1 SGHVS and CDR2 FQNEAQ. The ends were cut back, 5 bases at V and 2 bases at J, with 16 bases in the middle. The CDR3 is 15 amino acids.

The rearrangement uses TRBV7-8 and TRBJ1-1; D gene ambiguous. CDR1 is SGHVS and CDR2 is FQNEAQ in the germline V gene. Trimming took off 1 base at V and 2 bases at J, with 11 bases between the two ends. The CDR3 spans 15 residues. CDR3 amino acids: CASSLVIGRNTEAFF. The CDR3 bases are TGTGCCAGCAGCTTAGTGATAGGGAGAAACACTGAAGCTTTCTTT. Complete variable domain (other parts from reference TRBV7-8 and TRBJ1-1): GAGVSQSPRYKVAKRGQDVALRCDPISGHVSLFWYQQALGQGPEFLTYFQNEAQLDKSGLPSDRFFAERPEGSVSTLKIQRTQQEDSAVYLCASSLVIGRNTEAFFGQGTRLTVV.

The chain employs TRBV18 and TRBJ2-7; D remains ambiguous. V gave up 3 bases and J gave up 3 bases, with 9 bases separating them. Per the germline V gene, CDR1 is KGHSH and CDR2 is LQKENI. This CDR3 has 13 amino acids. The CDR3 sequence is CASSPGSYYEQYF. The CDR3 region has the DNA TGTGCCAGCTCACCGGGCAGCTACTACGAGCAGTACTTC.

This clone was seen a single time. The genes are TRBV9 and TRBJ2-7; 8 nucleotides align to TRBD1. The CDR3 extends over 15 amino acids. The ends lost 7 bases at V and 6 bases at J; junction bases unmatched: 15. The germline V gene encodes CDR1 SGDLS and CDR2 YYNGEE. The CDR3 nucleotides read TGTGCCAGCGGACCGGACAGGGCTTCAGGTGGCGAGCAGTACTTC. Translation: CASGPDRASGGEQYF. The full variable domain, in which reference TRBV9 and TRBJ2-7 provide the parts outside the CDR3, is DSGVTQTPKHLITATGQRVTLRCSPRSGDLSVYWYQQSLDQGLQFLIQYYNGEERAKGNILERFSAQQFPDLHSELNLSSLELGDSALYFCASGPDRASGGEQYFGPGTRLTVT.

In its sample, this clone was seen a few times. The J gene is TRBJ2-2, the V gene TRBV4-3; D call uncertain. Trimming left V 1 base short and J 5 bases short, with 8 bases between. The CDR3 loop spans 14 amino acids. Germline V gives CDR1 LGHNA, CDR2 YSLEER. The chain's CDR3 is CASSQVSLTGELFF. CDR3 sequence (DNA): TGCGCCAGCAGCCAAGTATCTCTGACCGGGGAGCTGTTTTTT.

This clone was seen once. This chain connects TRBV28 to TRBJ2-7; D gene uncertain. Trimming left V 5 bases short and J 2 bases short, with 13 bases between. The CDR3 has 14 residues. Germline assignment: CDR1 MDHEN and CDR2 SYDVKM. The CDR3: CASSPGTIPYEQYF. CDR3 DNA: TGTGCCAGCAGTCCCGGAACTATACCCTACGAGCAGTACTTC.